This TCR beta chain was recovered during a study of Graves' ophthalmopathy and Graves' hyperthyroidism. CDR3 regions of TCR beta were amplified from RNA transcripts. RT-PCR in the first round used HTBI primers; a second-round multiplex PCR followed. TCRdb processed the multiplex PCR reads anew with MiXCR; each CDR3 protein has one entry. Of 300,000 to 400,000 distinct CDR3 sequences listed, approximately 17% are singletons. The V gene's germline CDR1 is KGHSH and CDR2 LQKENI. The CDR3 length is 14 residues. Trimming cost V 8 bases and J 1 base, with 14 bases left between them. Only a few counts were recorded for this clonotype.

Sequencing was performed on peripheral blood. The clonotype was recovered from an adult woman with stable Graves' hyperthyroidism. The chain recombines TRBV18 with TRBJ2-5; D assignment may be TRBD1 or TRBD2 (5 bases each). The CDR3 DNA reads TGTGCCAGCCACCGGGACGGATTCCAAGAGACCCAGTACTTC. Protein sequence: CASHRDGFQETQYF. The whole variable domain, filled in from reference TRBV18 and TRBJ2-5, reads NAGVMQNPRHLVRRRGQEARLRCSPMKGHSHVYWYRQLPEEGLKFMVYLQKENIIDESGMPKERFSAEFPKEGPSILRIQQVVRGDSAAYFCASHRDGFQETQYFGPGTRLLVL.